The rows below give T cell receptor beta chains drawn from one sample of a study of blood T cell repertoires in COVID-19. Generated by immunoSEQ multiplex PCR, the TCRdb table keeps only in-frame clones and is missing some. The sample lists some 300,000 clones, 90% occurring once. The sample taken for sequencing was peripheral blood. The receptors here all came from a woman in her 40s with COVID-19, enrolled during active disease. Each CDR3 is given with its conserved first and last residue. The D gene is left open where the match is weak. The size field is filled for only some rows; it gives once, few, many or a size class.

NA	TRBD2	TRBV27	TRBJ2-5	CASTPSGPQETQYF	TGTGCCAGCACCCCTAGCGGGCCTCAAGAGACCCAGTACTTC
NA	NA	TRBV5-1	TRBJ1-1	CASSLAERWVVNTEAFF	TGCGCCAGCAGCTTGGCCGAGAGGTGGGTGGTGAACACTGAAGCTTTCTTT
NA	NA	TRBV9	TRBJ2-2	CASSVVEEGWGTGELFF	TGTGCCAGCAGCGTAGTGGAGGAGGGCTGGGGGACCGGGGAGCTGTTTTTT
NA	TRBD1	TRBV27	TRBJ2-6	CASYDRGGGANVLTF	TGTGCCTCCTATGACAGGGGCGGCGGGGCCAACGTCCTGACTTTC
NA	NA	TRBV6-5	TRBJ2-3	CASRRPDTQYF	TGTGCCAGCAGGCGCCCAGATACGCAGTATTTT
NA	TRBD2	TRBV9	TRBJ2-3	CASSVGSGVRDTQYF	TGTGCCAGCAGCGTAGGGAGCGGGGTAAGAGATACGCAGTATTTT
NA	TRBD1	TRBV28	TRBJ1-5	CASSTDRVAQPQHF	TGTGCCAGCAGTACGGACAGGGTTGCTCAGCCCCAGCATTTT
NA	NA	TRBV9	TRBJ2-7	CASSEGDPGTAAYEQYF	TGTGCCAGCAGCGAGGGGGACCCCGGGACGGCCGCCTACGAGCAGTACTTC
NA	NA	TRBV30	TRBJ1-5	CAWSRTEASNQPQHF	TGTGCCTGGAGTCGAACAGAAGCTAGCAATCAGCCCCAGCATTTT
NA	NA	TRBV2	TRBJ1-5	CASLGEFKGGSQPQHF	TGTGCCAGCCTCGGTGAATTTAAGGGTGGGAGTCAGCCCCAGCATTTT
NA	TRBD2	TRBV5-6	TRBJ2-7	CASSLPTSPQKNEQYF	TGTGCCAGCAGCCTCCCGACTAGCCCTCAGAAGAACGAGCAGTACTTC
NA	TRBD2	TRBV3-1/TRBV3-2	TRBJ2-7	CASSLGGGSPYEQYF	TGTGCCAGCAGCCTCGGGGGGGGTTCCCCCTACGAGCAGTACTTC
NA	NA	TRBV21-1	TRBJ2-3	CASNTDTQYF	TGTGCCAGTAACACAGATACGCAGTATTTT
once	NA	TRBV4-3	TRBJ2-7	CASSHADQSALYF	TGCGCCAGCAGCCACGCCGACCAGAGCGCCCTGTACTTC
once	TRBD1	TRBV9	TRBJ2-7	CASSPPDREYSYEQYF	TGTGCCAGCAGCCCCCCGGACAGGGAATACTCCTACGAGCAGTACTTC
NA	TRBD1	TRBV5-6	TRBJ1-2	CASSSTGTGAFVIYGYTF	TGTGCCAGCAGCTCTACCGGGACAGGGGCCTTTGTGATCTATGGCTACACCTTC
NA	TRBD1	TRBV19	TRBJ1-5	CATRQGAMGPQHF	TGTGCCACCCGGCAGGGGGCTATGGGGCCCCAGCATTTT
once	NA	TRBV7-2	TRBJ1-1	CASSGQGTGEGAFF	TGTGCCAGCAGCGGGCAGGGGACCGGGGAGGGAGCTTTCTTT
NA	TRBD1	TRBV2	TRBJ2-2	CASIQRSGGTGELFF	TGTGCCAGCATCCAGAGGTCAGGGGGCACCGGGGAGCTGTTTTTT
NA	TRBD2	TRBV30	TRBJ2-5	CAWSPRGRETQYF	TGTGCCTGGAGCCCGCGGGGGAGGGAGACCCAGTACTTC
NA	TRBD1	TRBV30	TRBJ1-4	CAWSTTGNNEKLFF	TGTGCCTGGAGTACGACAGGGAACAATGAAAAACTGTTTTTT
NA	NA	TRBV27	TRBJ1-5	CASSDGANLYSNQPQHF	TGTGCCAGCAGTGATGGGGCGAACCTTTATAGCAATCAGCCCCAGCATTTT
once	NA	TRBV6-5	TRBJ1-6	CASSYEGTSPLHF	TGTGCCAGCAGTTACGAGGGGACATCACCCCTCCACTTT
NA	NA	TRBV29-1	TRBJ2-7	CSVETGYEQYF	TGCAGCGTGGAGACAGGTTACGAGCAGTACTTC